One and the same sample provided the 14 T cell receptor beta chains below, sequenced in a study of OX40 agonist ivuxolimab in advanced cancers. The method was the immunoSEQ multiplex PCR assay. Not all clones reach the TCRdb copy of this immuneACCESS table, which keeps in-frame sequences only. Checked studies attribute under half of the gap to unresolved V genes and leave the rest unexplained. This sample lists some 110,000 clones; 90% were detected once. The ten largest clonotypes hold more than 0.4% of the sample. The sequencing here drew on CD4+ or CD8+ T cells sorted from blood, taken in a trial of the OX40 agonist ivuxolimab. These receptors came from an adult with an advanced solid tumor such as melanoma, head and neck, liver or kidney cancer.

This clone was detected once. The V and J genes are TRBV29-1 and TRBJ2-5; D gene unclear. From germline, CDR1 is SQVTM and CDR2 ANQGSEA. The CDR3 runs to 11 residues. V was clipped by 4 bases and J by 5 bases, with 8 bases between them. The CDR3, as DNA: TGCAGCGTTGTGATAGGTGAGACCCAGTACTTC. Translation gives CSVVIGETQYF.

The chain couples TRBV19 to TRBJ2-1; D not certain. The germline CDR1 and CDR2 sequences are LNHDA and SQIVND (reference sequence). This CDR3 comprises 15 residues. The V gene lost 5 bases and the J gene lost 4 bases, with 15 bases spanning the gap. The CDR3 nucleotides read TGTGCCAGTAGTCGGTTGTGGGAAACATACAATGAGCAGTTCTTC. Translation: CASSRLWETYNEQFF. The complete variable domain, with remaining parts taken from reference TRBV19 and TRBJ2-1, reads DGGITQSPKYLFRKEGQNVTLSCEQNLNHDAMYWYRQDPGQGLRLIYYSQIVNDFQKGDIAEGYSVSREKKESFPLTVTSAQKNPTAFYLCASSRLWETYNEQFFGPGTRLTVL.

In nucleotides, the CDR3 is TGTGCCAGCAGCCCGACTAGCGGGGGCCTCAATGAGCAGTTCTTC. This sequence encodes CASSPTSGGLNEQFF. The chain is built from TRBV11-2 and TRBJ2-1, with 12 bases identical to TRBD2. In germline, CDR1 is SGHAT, CDR2 FQNNGV. The junction had 5 bases not matched to a gene; V was cut back by 5 bases and J by 6 bases. The CDR3 length is 15 residues.

This clone is a singleton in its sample. The J gene is TRBJ1-2, the V gene TRBV5-4; 10 bases match TRBD1. The CDR3 is 14 amino acids. Germline values: CDR1 SGHNT, CDR2 YYREEE (reference sequence). V trimming: 4 bases; J trimming: 7 bases; junction bases outside the gene matches: 7. CDR3 region: CASSGDRGPGGYTF. CDR3 bases: TGTGCCAGCAGCGGTGACAGGGGGCCGGGTGGCTACACCTTC.

The chain has TRBV7-3 and TRBJ2-3, with TRBD2 matching 9 bases. The ends lost 4 bases at V and 4 bases at J; junction bases unmatched: 9. The CDR3 totals 16 residues. CDR1 SGHTA and CDR2 FQGTGA come from the germline V gene. CDR3 in amino acids: CASSSRGSGGPDTQYF. CDR3 nucleotide sequence: TGTGCCAGCAGCTCCCGAGGTAGCGGGGGCCCAGATACGCAGTATTTT. The variable domain in full, with the rest retrieved from reference TRBV7-3 and TRBJ2-3, is GAGVSQTPSNKVTEKGKYVELRCDPISGHTALYWYRQSLGQGPEFLIYFQGTGAADDSGLPNDRFFAVRPEGSVSTLKIQRTERGDSAVYLCASSSRGSGGPDTQYFGPGTRLTVL.

The genes are TRBV9 and TRBJ2-3, with no clear D. Germline V CDR1 and CDR2: SGDLS, YYNGEE. V lost 4 bases, J lost 6 bases, and 15 bases lay in between. The CDR3 has 14 residues. The chain's CDR3 is CASSPPQSWDTQYF. CDR3 DNA: TGTGCCAGCAGCCCCCCCCAGTCTTGGGATACGCAGTATTTT.

The V call is TRBV11-2, the J call TRBJ1-3; D remains unclear. The V end was cut by 5 bases, the J end by 6 bases, with 11 bases between. Germline lookup yields CDR1 SGHAT and CDR2 FQNNGV. The CDR3 is 13 amino acids. Here the CDR3 reads CASSQLLENTIYF. The CDR3 DNA reads TGTGCCAGCAGCCAACTTCTTGAAAACACCATATATTTT. Complete variable domain (other parts from reference TRBV11-2 and TRBJ1-3): EAGVAQSPRYKIIEKRQSVAFWCNPISGHATLYWYQQILGQGPKLLIQFQNNGVVDDSQLPKDRFSAERLKGVDSTLKIQPAKLEDSAVYLCASSQLLENTIYFGEGSWLTVV.

The V call is TRBV28, the J call TRBJ2-3; tentatively, D is TRBD1 (6 bases). V lost 7 bases to trimming and J lost 0 bases, with 11 bases between them. Per germline, CDR1 MDHEN and CDR2 SYDVKM. This CDR3 is built from 14 residues. CDR3 DNA: TGTGCCAGCATCCAGGGGACCAGCACAGATACGCAGTATTTT. Translation gives CASIQGTSTDTQYF.

The rearrangement links TRBV5-1 to TRBJ1-1, with 7 bases lining up with TRBD1. CDR1 and CDR2 (germline): SGHRS, YFSETQ. The CDR3 extends over 15 amino acids. Trimming removed 0 bases from V and 4 bases from J; junction bases left unmatched: 6. The CDR3 is CASSLVARTGTEAFF. CDR3 sequence (DNA): TGCGCCAGCAGCTTGGTAGCCCGGACAGGCACTGAAGCTTTCTTT.

The genes are TRBV30 and TRBJ1-5, with no clear D. This CDR3 is 10 amino acids long. V lost 8 bases, J lost 4 bases, and 6 bases lay in between. CDR1 and CDR2 from the germline V gene are GTSNPN and SVGIG (reference sequence). CDR3 region: CALGNQPQHF. The CDR3 coding sequence is TGTGCCCTCGGAAATCAGCCCCAGCATTTT. The complete variable domain, with remaining parts taken from reference TRBV30 and TRBJ1-5, reads SQTIHQWPATLVQPVGSPLSLECTVEGTSNPNLYWYRQAAGRGLQLLFYSVGIGQISSEVPQNLSASRPQDRQFILSSKKLLLSDSGFYLCALGNQPQHFGDGTRLSIL.

This chain connects TRBV28 to TRBJ1-2; D is unresolved. V lost 1 base to trimming and J lost 8 bases, with 17 bases between them. Germline V lookup: CDR1 MDHEN, CDR2 SYDVKM. The CDR3 consists of 15 residues. The CDR3 DNA is TGTGCCAGCAGTTTATTGTCCCAACAAGCTGGGGGCTACACCTTC. This gives the protein CASSLLSQQAGGYTF.

The CDR3 spells CASSSTGGQETQYF. For the CDR3, the DNA is TGCGCCAGCAGCTCGACGGGGGGCCAAGAGACCCAGTACTTC. The chain joins TRBV5-1 to TRBJ2-5, with 7 bases lining up with TRBD2. The CDR3 sequence is 14 residues long. The trim removed 3 bases at V and 1 base at J, leaving 3 bases unmatched. Germline CDR1 is SGHRS and CDR2 is YFSETQ.

V and J are TRBV7-9 and TRBJ2-1, with 9 bases identical to TRBD1. Looked up from germline, CDR1 is SEHNR and CDR2 is FQNEAQ (reference sequence). The V segment lost 7 bases and the J segment 5 bases; nucleotides outside the gene matches: 3. This CDR3 spans 13 amino acids. The CDR3 nucleotides read TGTGCCAGCACCAGACAGGGGGACAATGAGCAGTTCTTC. It encodes CASTRQGDNEQFF.

For the CDR3, the DNA is TGTGCCAGCAGCTTTTTTCCGGAGGGAACTTACGAGCAGTACTTC. Translated, it gives CASSFFPEGTYEQYF. This chain connects TRBV13 to TRBJ2-7; possibly TRBD2 for D (6 bases). The CDR3 has 15 amino acids. V gave up 3 bases and J gave up 4 bases, with 16 bases separating them. The germline CDR1 and CDR2 sequences are PRHDT and FYEKMQ (reference sequence).